The 23 T cell receptor beta chains presented below share a single source sample, sequenced in a study of T cell responses to AZD1222 COVID-19 vaccine. Produced via immunoSEQ multiplex PCR; TCRdb's table is partial and in-frame only. The sample carries around 150,000 clones, 80% to 95% recorded once. The input for sequencing was peripheral blood, taken on day 0 of AZD1222 vaccination. Every receptor here comes from an adult in good health.

The CDR3 DNA reads as TGTGCCAGCAGCCCCCGGACAGGGCGTGGGGAGCTGTTTTTT. It codes for CASSPRTGRGELFF. J is TRBJ2-2 and V is TRBV7-8; 8 bases map to TRBD1. With 5 bases clipped from V and 8 bases from J, the junction kept 7 bases outside the gene matches. Germline values: CDR1 SGHVS, CDR2 FQNEAQ. The CDR3 contains 14 residues. The entire variable domain, with the rest obtained from reference TRBV7-8 and TRBJ2-2, is as follows: GAGVSQSPRYKVAKRGQDVALRCDPISGHVSLFWYQQALGQGPEFLTYFQNEAQLDKSGLPSDRFFAERPEGSVSTLKIQRTQQEDSAVYLCASSPRTGRGELFFGEGSRLTVL.

Only a few counts were recorded for this clone. V is TRBV5-6 and J is TRBJ1-5; TRBD1 aligns across 8 bases. The CDR3 sequence is 14 residues long. Trimming cost V 3 bases and J 4 bases; bases outside gene matches: 3. Germline V gene data show CDR1 as SGHDT and CDR2 as YYEEEE. CDR3: CASSSGTGNQPQHF. The CDR3 DNA reads TGTGCCAGCAGCTCCGGGACAGGTAATCAGCCCCAGCATTTT.

In its sample, this clone was seen once. The genes are TRBV29-1 and TRBJ1-1; TRBD1 aligns across 9 bases. After removal of 3 bases from V and 7 bases from J, the junction contained 12 bases not matched to a gene. CDR3 size: 15 residues. Germline assignment: CDR1 SQVTM and CDR2 ANQGSEA. The chain's CDR3 is CSVESGQGFGDEAFF. The CDR3 coding sequence is TGCAGCGTTGAGTCGGGACAGGGATTCGGTGATGAAGCTTTCTTT.

The gene calls are TRBV10-2 and TRBJ1-1; 9 bases are shared with TRBD1. The CDR3 contains 14 residues. Germline V CDR1 and CDR2: WSHSY, SAAADI. V dropped 6 bases and J dropped 10; count of bases not matched to a gene: 12. The CDR3 DNA is TGCGCCAGCAGCCCAGTTGACAGGGGGAGTGCAGCTTTCTTT. Translated: CASSPVDRGSAAFF.

This chain links TRBV6-5 with TRBJ2-7; TRBD1 or TRBD2 may be the D gene (6 bases each). There are 14 residues in the CDR3. Trimming removed 6 bases at V and 4 bases at J, with 16 bases between. Germline V gene lookup returns CDR1 MNHEY and CDR2 SVGAGI. The CDR3 DNA sequence: TGTGCCAGCAGCCCGGACAGCGGGCGGTACGAGCAGTACTTC. It specifies CASSPDSGRYEQYF.

The chain couples TRBV6-5 to TRBJ2-7; D gene uncertain. Deletions cut 4 bases from V and 2 bases from J, with 12 bases between. The V gene's germline CDR1 is MNHEY and CDR2 SVGAGI. The length of the CDR3 is 14 residues. CDR3 DNA: TGTGCCAGCAGTTCTTCCGGCAGAACCTACGAGCAGTACTTC. It encodes CASSSSGRTYEQYF.

The chain recombines TRBV3-1 (or the pseudogene TRBV3-2) with TRBJ1-5; D is ambiguous. The germline CDR1 and CDR2 sequences are LGHDT and YNNKEL (reference sequence). The CDR3 spans 15 residues. V was clipped by 1 base and J by 6 bases, with 13 bases between them. CDR3 sequence: CASSQAGGGRQPQHF. The CDR3 DNA follows: TGTGCCAGCAGCCAAGCAGGAGGAGGGCGTCAGCCCCAGCATTTT.

The chain recombines TRBV4-1 with TRBJ2-7; 8 bases fit TRBD2. With 4 bases clipped from V and 4 bases from J, the junction kept 9 bases outside the gene matches. Germline-derived CDR1 and CDR2 are MGHRA and YSYEKL. The CDR3 consists of 15 residues. CDR3 bases: TGCGCCAGCAGCCTAAGCAAGCGGGAGACGTACGAGCAGTACTTC. This gives the protein CASSLSKRETYEQYF.

V gene TRBV7-8 combines with J gene TRBJ1-6, with D possibly matching TRBD1 (5 bases). Germline loops: CDR1 SGHVS, CDR2 FQNEAQ. Trimming cost V 5 bases and J 7 bases, with 12 bases left between them. This CDR3 is 14 amino acids long. The CDR3 DNA sequence: TGTGCCAGCAGCCCCGGGACCTTGAATTCACCCCTCCACTTT. The encoded protein is CASSPGTLNSPLHF.

The V call is TRBV27, the J call TRBJ2-2; the D gene is possibly TRBD2 (6 bases). CDR3 length: 17 residues. V was clipped by 2 bases and J by 4 bases, with 17 bases between them. Germline-derived CDR1 and CDR2 are MNHEY and SMNVEV (reference sequence). The CDR3, as DNA: TGTGCCAGCAGTTTAACACTTGGGACGGGGGTCACCGGGGAGCTGTTTTTT. Its translation is CASSLTLGTGVTGELFF.

V and J are TRBV5-4 and TRBJ2-7; TRBD1 matches at 10 bases. The CDR3 sequence is 15 residues long. The V segment lost 4 bases and the J segment 5 bases; nucleotides outside the gene matches: 9. Germline V gene lookup returns CDR1 SGHNT and CDR2 YYREEE (reference sequence). CDR3 region: CASSPPGTGVHEQYF. For the CDR3, the DNA is TGTGCCAGCAGCCCACCCGGGACAGGGGTTCACGAGCAGTACTTC.

The chain is built from TRBV19 and TRBJ1-5; D ambiguous. V was clipped by 9 bases and J by 3 bases, with 12 bases between them. Germline CDR1 reads LNHDA; CDR2 reads SQIVND (reference sequence). The CDR3 is made up of 13 amino acids. The CDR3 is CASKPGPNQPQHF. CDR3 in DNA: TGTGCCAGCAAGCCGGGCCCCAATCAGCCCCAGCATTTT.

This clone was recorded only once. The rearrangement joins TRBV19 to TRBJ2-7, with 10 nucleotides matching TRBD2. V lost 3 bases and J lost 3; bases outside the gene matches: 5. Germline V gives CDR1 LNHDA, CDR2 SQIVND (reference sequence). This CDR3 has 15 residues. The CDR3: CASSIGASGSYEQYF. In DNA, the CDR3 is TGTGCCAGTAGTATCGGGGCTAGCGGGAGCTACGAGCAGTACTTC.

The rearrangement links TRBV7-2 to TRBJ2-7, with D tentatively TRBD1 (5 bases). The germline V gene encodes CDR1 SGHTA and CDR2 FQGNSA. The CDR3 runs 13 residues. V was shortened by 0 bases and J by 6 bases, with 9 bases between the two germline ends. The DNA for the CDR3 is TGTGCCAGCAGCTTAGCAGGGGTGGGCGAGCAGTACTTC. This gives the protein CASSLAGVGEQYF.

The gene calls are TRBV5-1 and TRBJ2-1; a weak D match, TRBD1 (6 bases). The V and J ends lost 4 bases and 2 bases respectively, with 16 bases between them. CDR1 and CDR2 (germline): SGHRS, YFSETQ. This CDR3 region has 16 residues. DNA for the CDR3: TGCGCCAGCAGCAACGCGCAAGGGGGAACCTACAATGAGCAGTTCTTC. The encoded protein is CASSNAQGGTYNEQFF.

The sample holds one count of this clone. V usage is TRBV6-6 and J usage is TRBJ2-4; 12 bases line up with TRBD2. Per the germline V gene, CDR1 is MNHNY and CDR2 is SVGAGI (reference sequence). The CDR3 runs 15 residues. The J segment lost 8 bases and the V segment lost 2 bases, leaving 4 bases of the junction unmatched. The CDR3 DNA reads TGTGCCAGCAGTTACGACCTAGCGGGGGGGCACATTCAGTACTTC. Residues: CASSYDLAGGHIQYF.

This sequence joins TRBV6-5 and TRBJ2-7; 7 nucleotides agree with TRBD2. Trimming took 6 bases from V and 3 from J; bases not matched to a gene: 8. The CDR3 spans 14 residues. CDR1 is MNHEY, CDR2 SVGAGI, per germline. The CDR3 nucleotides read TGTGCCAGCAGGGGCGTTAGCGGGTTCTACGAGCAGTACTTC. Its translation is CASRGVSGFYEQYF.

The rearrangement links TRBV10-2 to TRBJ2-4; 10 bases agree with TRBD1. Germline V gene sequence: CDR1 WSHSY, CDR2 SAAADI. The J segment lost 0 bases and the V segment lost 4 bases, leaving 21 bases of the junction unmatched. This CDR3 has 22 residues. This CDR3 reads CASSVVGQGRSFCMIAKNIQYF. As DNA, the CDR3 is TGCGCCAGCAGTGTAGTGGGACAGGGGAGAAGCTTTTGTATGATAGCCAAAAACATTCAGTACTTC.

This chain joins TRBV5-4 and TRBJ1-1, with D perhaps TRBD1 (5 bases). CDR1 is SGHNT, CDR2 YYREEE, per germline (reference sequence). CDR3 size: 15 residues. The V and J ends lost 4 bases and 1 base respectively, with 14 bases between them. The CDR3 region has the DNA TGTGCCAGCAGCCCGACCCGGGACCGGAACACTGAAGCTTTCTTT. Translated, it gives CASSPTRDRNTEAFF.

V is TRBV4-3 and J is TRBJ2-7; D unresolved. Germline V lookup: CDR1 LGHNA, CDR2 YSLEER. This CDR3 is built from 17 residues. V was clipped by 0 bases and J by 0 bases, with 15 bases between them. The CDR3 DNA is TGCGCCAGCAGCCAAGATCGTATGGGCACCATCTCCTACGAGCAGTACTTC. Translation: CASSQDRMGTISYEQYF.

V gene TRBV7-9 combines with J gene TRBJ2-7; D call uncertain. The germline gives CDR1 SEHNR, CDR2 FQNEAQ (reference sequence). Trimming removed 1 base at V and 3 bases at J, with 13 bases between. This CDR3 is 15 amino acids long. CDR3 protein: CASSLGPLGDYEQYF. The CDR3 DNA follows: TGTGCCAGCAGCTTAGGGCCTCTAGGAGACTACGAGCAGTACTTC.

The chain combines TRBV28 with TRBJ1-5; D perhaps matches TRBD1 (5 bases). The germline gives CDR1 MDHEN, CDR2 SYDVKM. V dropped 5 bases and J dropped 7 bases, with 27 bases sitting between them. The CDR3 contains 18 residues. The CDR3 bases are TGTGCCAGCAGTCGCCCTGTGGGGGAGCTACTCGGGAGGCAGCCCCAGCATTTT. It yields the protein CASSRPVGELLGRQPQHF.

The chain recombines TRBV7-9 with TRBJ2-7; 10 nucleotides match TRBD1. With V trimmed by 3 bases and J by 5 bases, 4 bases remained unmatched. CDR1 and CDR2 (germline): SEHNR, FQNEAQ (reference sequence). The CDR3 is 14 residues long. Written as DNA, the CDR3 is TGTGCCAGCAGCTTCGGGACAGGGGTCCACGAGCAGTACTTC. This codes for CASSFGTGVHEQYF.